This T cell receptor beta chain originates from a study of T cells in Graves' hyperthyroidism and ophthalmopathy (dated by TCRdb to the late 2010s). With regard to the full study: Peripheral blood samples were taken at the time of initial diagnosis, prior to any treatment. To identify distinguishing TCR V-J signatures, a discovery cohort of around 98 patients was used, comprising 43 with Graves' ophthalmopathy and 57 with stable Graves' hyperthyroidism. Prospective prediction of ophthalmopathy was tested in an independent validation cohort of fewer than 20 hyperthyroidism patients and 15 to 17 patients who later progressed to ophthalmopathy. The 100 or so discovery patients were randomly divided into training and test sets at a 7:3 ratio. The study also compared thyroid tissue and blood T-cell repertoires from roughly 6 Graves' hyperthyroidism patients. Once sampling was done, hyperthyroidism patients were given methimazole at a starting dose of 30 mg daily, whereas ophthalmopathy patients were given high-dose intravenous methylprednisolone. According to the paper, TCR Vbeta CDR3 sequencing was carried out on some 140 peripheral blood samples, which came from under 50 ophthalmopathy, approximately 78 hyperthyroidism and approximately 17 progressor patients.

The TCR beta CDR3 regions were amplified from the RNA transcripts. The first round of RT-PCR for the TCR CDR3 was performed with the HTBI primer set and the Qiagen OneStep RT-PCR kit. A second multiplex PCR round built the libraries, followed by size selection and purification. Paired-end sequencing of the libraries was performed with 100 bp reads on an Illumina HiSeq2000. For the original study's pipeline: Raw data were processed with SOAPnuke, discarding reads with adapters, uncalled bases, mean Phred below 15, or no exact constant-primer or identifier match. COPE v1.2.5 was used to merge high-quality paired reads, and clonotypes were defined as unique nucleotide sequences. Clonotypes were aligned to IMGT TRBV, TRBD and TRBJ reference segments using MiTCR v1.1. Analysis was restricted to V-J combinations with a frequency above 0.0001, which covered 99.2% of repertoires. The TCS score was defined as F50 (clonal expansion) divided by E x V (chaos), with BLOSUM62-based TCRdist calculated between CDR3 peptides within each V-J. Welch's t-statistics and random forest reduced roughly 540 V-J features to 13, which were used in a naive Bayes classifier (R e1071). In-frame beta chains were kept once TCRdb had trimmed the public reads at Q25 with fastp and called clones with MiXCR. One record per CDR3 amino acid sequence lists the most common genes and DNA. These V and J calls rely on TCRdb rather than the paper's analysis. The sample profile shows 220,000 or so distinct CDR3 sequences; roughly 15% of them were found once. The ten top clones hold approximately 30% of the sample.

This clonotype was detected ten times or more. The antigen this receptor binds is unknown. No per-base quality is available; no much larger clone lies one base away. In the ophthalmopathy patients, disease was moderately to severely active, with a Clinical Activity Score of 3 or more, a NOSPECS grade of 4 or more, and a duration of less than 3 months. Exclusion was applied to patients with uncontrolled infections, other autoimmune diseases, pregnancy or lactation. Diagnoses relied on clinical symptoms, serum thyroxine and TRAb, thyroid ultrasound and orbital computed tomography. Ficoll-Paque density gradient centrifugation was used to isolate PBMCs from about 10 ml of fresh peripheral blood. Total RNA was extracted using Trizol reagent, and RNA quality was assessed on an Agilent 2100 Bioanalyzer. From its cysteine to its phenylalanine, the CDR3 spans 12 amino acids. The only DNA kept is the CDR3, 36 bases in frame from the first base. For CDR1 and CDR2, the germline V gene (reference sequence) lists SEHNR and FQNEAQ. V and J lose 2 bases and 9 bases, and a span of 8 bases separates them.

Overall study results and their limits: Ophthalmopathy was separated from stable hyperthyroidism by a 13 V-J signature model, with about 86% sensitivity and about 81% specificity obtained in cross-validation and 80%/75% obtained in testing. Most expanded thyroid clonotypes (frequency above 0.001) were also detected in blood, suggesting blood repertoires may reflect thyroid immune responses. No statistical method was used to set the sample size in advance, and investigators knew the group allocation. In validation, progression to ophthalmopathy was predicted by the model with roughly 69% sensitivity and nearly 75% specificity, a median of around 5.9 months before onset.

Sequences were obtained from blood. This sequence was found in a woman aged 18-30 years with Graves' ophthalmopathy. Recombination joined TRBV7-9 with TRBJ2-1; TRBD2 is perhaps the D gene, given 6 matching bases. In nucleotides, the sequence is TGTGCCAGCAGCTTAATGGGAGGTGAGCAGTTCTTC. This sequence encodes CASSLMGGEQFF.